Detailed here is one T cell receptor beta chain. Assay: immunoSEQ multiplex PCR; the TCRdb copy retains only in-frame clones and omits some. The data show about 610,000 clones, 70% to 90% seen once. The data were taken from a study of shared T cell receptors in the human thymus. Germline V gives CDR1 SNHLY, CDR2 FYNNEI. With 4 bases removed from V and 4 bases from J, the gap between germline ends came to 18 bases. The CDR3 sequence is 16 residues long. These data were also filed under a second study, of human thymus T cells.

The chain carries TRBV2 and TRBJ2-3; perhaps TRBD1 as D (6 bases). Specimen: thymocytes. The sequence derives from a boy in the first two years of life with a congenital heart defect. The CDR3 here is CASSAGNREESDTQYF. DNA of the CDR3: TGTGCCAGCAGTGCGGGAAACAGGGAAGAGTCAGATACGCAGTATTTT.